These 27 T cell receptor beta chains share one sample of origin, sequenced in a study of T cells in Graves' hyperthyroidism and ophthalmopathy. Researchers amplified the TCR beta CDR3 regions from RNA transcripts. Researchers ran a first-round RT-PCR on the TCR CDR3 using the HTBI primer set. TCRdb re-called the multiplex PCR reads with MiXCR, one entry per CDR3 protein. Among roughly 700,000 distinct CDR3 sequences listed, about 35% were seen once. The specimen was blood. Every receptor here comes from a woman aged 40 to 50 with Graves' hyperthyroidism.

This clonotype has more than one count but fewer than ten. The genes are TRBV19 and TRBJ1-2; 9 bases map to TRBD1. The length of the CDR3 is 15 residues. The germline V gene has CDR1 LNHDA and CDR2 SQIVND (reference sequence). V trimming: 9 bases; J trimming: 0 bases; junction bases outside the gene matches: 8. The CDR3 nucleotides are TGTGCCAGCCGGGACAGGGATAAAGCTAACTATGGCTACACCTTC. This gives the protein CASRDRDKANYGYTF.

This clonotype was found a few times. The gene calls are TRBV4-3 and TRBJ1-4; D remains unclear. The CDR3 sequence is 16 residues long. Germline CDR1 and CDR2: LGHNA and YSLEER. V was shortened by 0 bases and J by 5 bases, with 13 bases between the two germline ends. CDR3 in DNA: TGCGCCAGCAGCCAAGATCTAGGCCAGTTGAATGAAAAACTGTTTTTT. It codes for CASSQDLGQLNEKLFF.

This clonotype was observed at least ten times. This chain links TRBV20-1 with TRBJ1-1, with 10 bases lining up with TRBD1. J lost 5 bases, V lost 2 bases, and 2 bases had no gene match. CDR1 is DFQATT, CDR2 SNEGSKA, per germline (reference sequence). There are 13 residues in the CDR3. CDR3 residues: CSARKDRGTEAFF. CDR3 coding DNA: TGCAGTGCTAGAAAGGACAGGGGGACTGAAGCTTTCTTT.

This clonotype showed up just a few times. The genes are TRBV12-3 or TRBV12-4 and TRBJ1-5, with 7 bases lining up with TRBD1. The CDR3 length is 12 residues. The trim removed 5 bases at V and 6 bases at J, leaving 1 base unmatched. The CDR3 nucleotides are TGTGCCAGCAGTACAGGGGTTCAGCCCCAGCATTTT. It specifies CASSTGVQPQHF.

Details on this clonotype: This clone may be a read error of a much larger clone one base away. J is TRBJ1-1 and V is TRBV5-6, with 7 bases aligning to TRBD1. CDR1 is SGHDT, CDR2 YYEEEE, per germline. This CDR3 has 15 amino acids. CDR3 loop: CAGRGGGPMNTEAFF. The CDR3 coding sequence is TGTGCCGGCAGAGGGGGCGGACCAATGAACACTGAAGCTTTCTTT.

The V gene is TRBV7-9, the J gene TRBJ1-1; unclear D gene. Germline loops: CDR1 SEHNR, CDR2 FQNEAQ (reference sequence). V was clipped by 11 bases and J by 1 base, with 17 bases between them. This CDR3 spans 14 amino acids. In DNA form, the CDR3 reads TGTGCCGGGAGCGTGGCGGGAGGGAACACTGAAGCTTTCTTT. Its protein product is CAGSVAGGNTEAFF. Full variable domain (rest looked up from reference TRBV7-9 and TRBJ1-1): DTGVSQNPRHKITKRGQNVTFRCDPISEHNRLYWYRQTLGQGPEFLTYFQNEAQLEKSRLLSDRFSAERPKGSFSTLEIQRTEQGDSAMYLCAGSVAGGNTEAFFGQGTRLTVV.

This clonotype came up many times. This chain connects TRBV20-1 to TRBJ2-5; 7 nucleotides line up with TRBD1. Per the germline V gene, CDR1 is DFQATT and CDR2 is SNEGSKA (reference sequence). V lost 6 bases and J lost 5; bases outside the gene matches: 6. The CDR3 extends over 12 amino acids. The CDR3 loop is CSASRGPETQYF. The CDR3 nucleotides are TGCAGTGCGAGTAGGGGGCCTGAGACCCAGTACTTC.

The chain uses TRBV30 and TRBJ2-5; maybe TRBD2 (5 bases). This CDR3 spans 15 amino acids. V gave up 4 bases and J gave up 5 bases, with 20 bases separating them. Germline V gene lookup returns CDR1 GTSNPN and CDR2 SVGIG (reference sequence). Here the CDR3 reads CAWTTTTGKAETQYF. CDR3 DNA sequence: TGTGCCTGGACCACGACAACGGGAAAGGCGGAGACCCAGTACTTC. Variable domain in full (rest from reference TRBV30 and TRBJ2-5): SQTIHQWPATLVQPVGSPLSLECTVEGTSNPNLYWYRQAAGRGLQLLFYSVGIGQISSEVPQNLSASRPQDRQFILSSKKLLLSDSGFYLCAWTTTTGKAETQYFGPGTRLLVL.

The chain employs TRBV7-9 and TRBJ2-6; 10 nucleotides agree with TRBD1. The ends lost 5 bases at V and 2 bases at J; junction bases unmatched: 9. The CDR3 extends over 18 amino acids. Germline V gene sequence: CDR1 SEHNR, CDR2 FQNEAQ (reference sequence). The CDR3 loop is CASSHRDRGLAGANVLTF. As DNA, the CDR3 is TGTGCCAGCAGCCACCGGGACAGGGGACTGGCTGGGGCCAACGTCCTGACTTTC. Using reference TRBV7-9 and TRBJ2-6 for the parts outside the CDR3, the full variable domain is DTGVSQNPRHKITKRGQNVTFRCDPISEHNRLYWYRQTLGQGPEFLTYFQNEAQLEKSRLLSDRFSAERPKGSFSTLEIQRTEQGDSAMYLCASSHRDRGLAGANVLTFGAGSRLTVL.

This clonotype has a handful of counts. The V and J genes are TRBV20-1 and TRBJ1-5; 7 bases line up with TRBD1. The CDR3 extends over 14 amino acids. V dropped 3 bases and J dropped 4; count of bases not matched to a gene: 6. The germline V gene encodes CDR1 DFQATT and CDR2 SNEGSKA (reference sequence). CDR3 sequence: CSARSGQLNQPQHF. The CDR3 DNA follows: TGCAGTGCTAGGTCGGGACAGTTAAATCAGCCCCAGCATTTT.

This clonotype came up once. The chain uses TRBV7-2 and TRBJ2-7, with TRBD1 matching over 7 bases. CDR1 is SGHTA and CDR2 is FQGNSA in the germline V gene. Losses at the gene ends were 2 bases for V and 0 bases for J; bases not matched to a gene: 7. This CDR3 region has 16 residues. CDR3 nucleotide sequence: TGTGCCAGCAGCTTATATGCAGGGGGAATCTCCTACGAGCAGTACTTC. Residues: CASSLYAGGISYEQYF. Combining the CDR3 with reference TRBV7-2 and TRBJ2-7 gives the whole variable domain GAGVSQSPSNKVTEKGKDVELRCDPISGHTALYWYRQSLGQGLEFLIYFQGNSAPDKSGLPSDRFSAERTGGSVSTLTIQRTQQEDSAVYLCASSLYAGGISYEQYFGPGTRLTVT.

The chain carries TRBV6-5 and TRBJ1-5; 9 bases match TRBD1. Germline-derived CDR1 and CDR2 are MNHEY and SVGAGI. V shed 6 bases and J 7 bases; nucleotides not matched to a gene: 13. The CDR3 covers 16 residues. This chain's CDR3 is CASSGGTGRAGQPQHF. For the CDR3, the DNA is TGTGCCAGCAGCGGGGGGACAGGGCGCGCGGGACAGCCCCAGCATTTT.

Details on this clonotype: The final CDR3 position lacks the conserved phenylalanine or tryptophan, pointing to a likely read error. The V and J genes are TRBV3-1 and TRBJ2-5, with a possible D match to TRBD1 (6 bases). This CDR3 spans 12 amino acids. V gave up 3 bases and J gave up 7 bases, with 9 bases separating them. CDR1 and CDR2 (germline): LGHDT, YNNKEL (reference sequence). The CDR3 reads CASSQGAATQYS. The DNA for the CDR3 is TGTGCCAGCAGCCAGGGGGCAGCGACCCAGTACTCC.

This clonotype was counted ten times or more. CDR3 sequence: CASTGQGNSGANVLTF. The CDR3 nucleotides are TGTGCCAGCACGGGACAGGGTAATTCTGGGGCCAACGTCCTGACTTTC. This chain uses TRBV6-6 with TRBJ2-6, with 9 positions matching TRBD1. CDR1 MNHNY and CDR2 SVGAGI come from the germline V gene (reference sequence). V dropped 7 bases and J dropped 1; count of bases not matched to a gene: 5. The CDR3 runs to 16 residues.

Concerning this clonotype itself: Lacking the conserved final phenylalanine or tryptophan, this CDR3 likely reflects a read error. The rearrangement uses TRBV5-5 and TRBJ2-3; D gene uncertain. V was cut by 2 bases and J by 3 bases, with 7 bases left in between. The CDR3 spans 13 residues. The V gene's germline CDR1 is SGHKS and CDR2 YYEKEE (reference sequence). CDR3 bases: TGTGCCAGCAGCTTCGATTTTACAGATACGCAGTATCTT. Translation: CASSFDFTDTQYL.

This clonotype was observed a handful of times. The chain couples TRBV29-1 to TRBJ2-2, with TRBD1 identical over 10 bases. CDR3 length: 17 amino acids. V lost 6 bases, J lost 1 base, and 11 bases stayed unmatched. Germline-derived CDR1 and CDR2 are SQVTM and ANQGSEA. The CDR3 region has the DNA TGCAGCGTCCAGGGGACAGGGGTGTTGAGGAACACCGGGGAGCTGTTTTTT. Amino acids: CSVQGTGVLRNTGELFF.

This clonotype was seen only a few times. The J gene is TRBJ2-7, the V gene TRBV6-5; 7 bases line up with TRBD1. From germline, CDR1 is MNHEY and CDR2 SVGAGI. With V trimmed by 6 bases and J by 2 bases, 4 bases remained unmatched. The CDR3 has 13 amino acids. This CDR3 is CASRRDSPYEQYF. DNA of the CDR3: TGTGCCAGCAGGAGGGACAGTCCCTACGAGCAGTACTTC.

The chain combines TRBV12-3 or TRBV12-4 with TRBJ1-3; no clear D gene. V was cut by 3 bases and J by 0 bases, with 6 bases left in between. The CDR3 is 14 amino acids. The CDR3 loop is CASSLTPSGNTIYF. Written as DNA, the CDR3 is TGTGCCAGCAGTTTGACCCCCTCTGGAAACACCATATATTTT.

The chain links TRBV20-1 to TRBJ2-5, with 9 bases identical to TRBD2. Per germline, CDR1 DFQATT and CDR2 SNEGSKA (reference sequence). J was trimmed by 3 bases and V by 6 bases; bases with no gene match: 8. This CDR3 has 14 residues. The CDR3: CSALPLAGKETQYF. DNA for the CDR3: TGCAGTGCCCTCCCGCTAGCGGGGAAAGAGACCCAGTACTTC.

This clonotype showed up just a few times. J is TRBJ2-5 and V is TRBV7-2; D is unclear. The CDR3 covers 15 residues. The ends were cut back, 8 bases at V and 1 base at J, with 17 bases in the middle. The germline CDR1 and CDR2 sequences are SGHTA and FQGNSA. CDR3 nucleotides: TGTGCCAGCTCACCAAGTGCCTCCTCCCAAGAGACCCAGTACTTC. Translation: CASSPSASSQETQYF.

The count of this clonotype is one. The V call is TRBV20-1, the J call TRBJ1-1; D unresolved. CDR3 length: 15 residues. CDR1 and CDR2 from the germline V gene are DFQATT and SNEGSKA (reference sequence). V lost 6 bases and J 3 bases, leaving 20 bases between the germline ends. CDR3 protein: CSARERFRIDTEAFF. CDR3 sequence (DNA): TGCAGTGCCCGCGAACGTTTCAGGATAGACACTGAAGCTTTCTTT.

This clonotype was counted ten times or more. This rearrangement joins TRBV7-8 to TRBJ2-7, with D possibly being TRBD2 (5 bases). This CDR3 spans 14 amino acids. The germline V gene encodes CDR1 SGHVS and CDR2 FQNEAQ. Trimming removed 5 bases at V and 2 bases at J, with 13 bases between. The CDR3 reads CASSPSVGAYEQYF. As DNA, the CDR3 is TGTGCCAGCAGCCCGTCCGTCGGGGCCTACGAGCAGTACTTC.

This clonotype was observed a handful of times. CDR3 in amino acids: CSVETDSNQPQHF. The CDR3 nucleotides are TGCAGCGTGGAAACGGATAGCAATCAGCCCCAGCATTTT. The V call is TRBV29-1, the J call TRBJ1-5; D unresolved. Germline CDR1 reads SQVTM; CDR2 reads ANQGSEA. The CDR3 is made up of 13 amino acids. V was trimmed by 6 bases and J by 0 bases, leaving 9 bases between them.

Of note for this clonotype: Possible read error: a much larger clone is one base away. The rearrangement links TRBV7-6 to TRBJ1-5; no reliable D call. The CDR3 sequence is 16 residues long. The germline gives CDR1 SGHVS, CDR2 FNYEAQ. V was pared by 8 bases and J by 1 base, with 18 bases between. The CDR3 DNA reads TGTGCCAGCCACCCGTCACACCAACCGAGCAATCAGCCCCAGCATTTT. Translated, it gives CASHPSHQPSNQPQHF.

This clonotype was seen a handful of times. The chain combines TRBV6-5 with TRBJ2-4; TRBD1 might be the D (5 bases). Germline V gives CDR1 MNHEY, CDR2 SVGAGI. The ends were cut back, 8 bases at V and 4 bases at J, with 12 bases in the middle. The CDR3 spans 13 residues. CDR3 region: CASVDSPKNIQYF. For the CDR3, the DNA is TGTGCCAGCGTTGACAGCCCTAAAAACATTCAGTACTTC.

This clonotype came up many times. This chain uses TRBV2 with TRBJ1-5; D is undetermined. Germline CDR1 reads SNHLY; CDR2 reads FYNNEI. The CDR3 has 12 residues. V was cut by 8 bases and J by 0 bases, with 5 bases left in between. CDR3 amino acids: CASGNSNQPQHF. CDR3 bases: TGTGCCAGCGGTAATAGCAATCAGCCCCAGCATTTT.

This clonotype occurred many times. The V gene is TRBV19, the J gene TRBJ2-7; no reliable D call. Deletions cut 3 bases from V and 6 bases from J, with 12 bases between. This CDR3 has 13 residues. The germline gives CDR1 LNHDA, CDR2 SQIVND (reference sequence). CDR3 sequence (DNA): TGTGCCAGTAGTATGGGTAGTCATGGCGAGCAGTACTTC. This translates into CASSMGSHGEQYF. The full variable domain, its missing parts supplied by reference TRBV19 and TRBJ2-7, is DGGITQSPKYLFRKEGQNVTLSCEQNLNHDAMYWYRQDPGQGLRLIYYSQIVNDFQKGDIAEGYSVSREKKESFPLTVTSAQKNPTAFYLCASSMGSHGEQYFGPGTRLTVT.